The 30 T cell receptor beta chains below all came from one sample that was sequenced in a study of T cell changes during pregnancy in multiple sclerosis. Measured with immunoSEQ multiplex PCR; TCRdb has only the in-frame clones, and not every one. The sample consists of some 120,000 clones, approximately 95% of them appearing once. Sequencing used peripheral blood, obtained before pregnancy. The receptors stem from a female donor with multiple sclerosis, enrolled in a pregnancy study.

The chain couples TRBV5-1 to TRBJ2-6, with unresolved D. V was clipped by 4 bases and J by 1 base, with 15 bases between them. The CDR3 sequence is 17 residues long. The germline CDR1 and CDR2 sequences are SGHRS and YFSETQ. CDR3 nucleotides: TGCGCCAGCAGCCTAGATTTTAGCCGATCTGGGGCCAACGTCCTGACTTTC. Its translation: CASSLDFSRSGANVLTF.

The chain carries TRBV5-1 and TRBJ1-2; D gene unclear. This CDR3 has 14 amino acids. Germline assignment: CDR1 SGHRS and CDR2 YFSETQ. The V and J ends lost 4 bases and 7 bases respectively, with 17 bases between them. The CDR3 sequence is CASSVGLSMAGYTF. The CDR3 coding sequence is TGCGCCAGCAGCGTGGGCCTCTCGATGGCTGGCTACACCTTC.

Written as DNA, the CDR3 is TGTGCCAGCAGTTTAATCCGGGACAGGCGGAACACTGAAGCTTTCTTT. Protein: CASSLIRDRRNTEAFF. This sequence joins TRBV27 and TRBJ1-1; 8 bases agree with TRBD1. After removal of 2 bases from V and 1 base from J, the junction contained 6 bases not matched to a gene. Germline CDR1 reads MNHEY; CDR2 reads SMNVEV (reference sequence). This CDR3 contains 16 residues.

The rearrangement uses TRBV5-1 and TRBJ2-7; a possible D gene is TRBD2 (5 bases). V dropped 0 bases and J dropped 5 bases, with 6 bases sitting between them. This CDR3 has 12 amino acids. The germline gives CDR1 SGHRS, CDR2 YFSETQ. The CDR3 loop reads CASSLGRDEQYF. The CDR3 DNA reads as TGCGCCAGCAGCTTGGGGCGGGACGAGCAGTACTTC.

The chain couples TRBV5-1 to TRBJ1-1; a possible D gene is TRBD1 (5 bases). V lost 4 bases and J 4 bases, leaving 17 bases between the germline ends. In germline, CDR1 is SGHRS, CDR2 YFSETQ. The CDR3 is 15 amino acids. This CDR3 reads CASSPLTGVGTEAFF. As DNA, the CDR3 is TGCGCCAGCAGCCCCCTGACGGGGGTAGGCACTGAAGCTTTCTTT.

In its sample, this clone was seen a few times. V and J are TRBV5-5 and TRBJ1-2; weak D call: TRBD1 (5 bases). Looked up from germline, CDR1 is SGHKS and CDR2 is YYEKEE (reference sequence). The CDR3 is made up of 14 amino acids. Trimming pared 0 bases from V and 0 bases from J, leaving 6 bases between. CDR3 nucleotides: TGTGCCAGCAGCTTGGTGACAGCTAACTATGGCTACACCTTC. Protein: CASSLVTANYGYTF.

A remark on this clone: One end of the junction fails to match germline, which may point to a read error. This rearrangement joins TRBV5-3 to TRBJ1-1; possibly TRBD1 for D (5 bases). TRBV5-3 is an ORF; its function is uncertain. The CDR3 runs to 13 residues. The CDR3, as DNA: TGTGCCAGAAGCGGCGTGTTCGGACACCCGGGGGACTTT. Its translation is CARSGVFGHPGDF.

The rearrangement uses TRBV28 and TRBJ2-7; 10 bases line up with TRBD2. Trimming at V came to 6 bases and at J to 2 bases, leaving 10 bases not matched to a gene. Germline V gene lookup returns CDR1 MDHEN and CDR2 SYDVKM. The length of the CDR3 is 16 residues. The CDR3 nucleotides are TGTGCCAGCAGCCCTAGTTTAGCGGGAGGCGCCTACGAGCAGTACTTC. Amino acids: CASSPSLAGGAYEQYF.

This chain uses TRBV11-2 with TRBJ1-3; TRBD1 aligns across 9 bases. V lost 5 bases and J lost 4; bases outside the gene matches: 6. Germline V CDR1 and CDR2: SGHAT, FQNNGV. The CDR3 length is 15 residues. CDR3 nucleotide sequence: TGTGCCAGCAGCCCAGGGACAGGGCGAGGAAACACCATATATTTT. Protein product: CASSPGTGRGNTIYF.

V gene TRBV11-3 combines with J gene TRBJ2-1; no clear D. The length of the CDR3 is 13 residues. Trimming left V 2 bases short and J 8 bases short, with 10 bases between. Germline CDR1 is SGHNT and CDR2 is YENEEA. The CDR3 coding sequence is TGTGCCAGCAGCTTATCCAGTGGCTATGAGCAGTTCTTC. Its protein product is CASSLSSGYEQFF. The full variable domain, rest sourced from reference TRBV11-3 and TRBJ2-1, is EAGVVQSPRYKIIEKKQPVAFWCNPISGHNTLYWYLQNLGQGPELLIRYENEEAVDDSQLPKDRFSAERLKGVDSTLKIQPAELGDSAVYLCASSLSSGYEQFFGPGTRLTVL.

The chain uses TRBV5-1 and TRBJ2-3; 7 bases line up with TRBD1. Germline CDR1 SGHRS, CDR2 YFSETQ. This CDR3 comprises 16 residues. After removal of 3 bases from V and 1 base from J, the junction contained 8 bases not matched to a gene. The CDR3 DNA sequence: TGCGCCAGCAGCTCCCGACAGGGAGTGGGCACAGATACGCAGTATTTT. It encodes CASSSRQGVGTDTQYF.

The J gene is TRBJ2-2, the V gene TRBV9; 9 bases map to TRBD2. The germline V gene has CDR1 SGDLS and CDR2 YYNGEE. CDR3 length: 16 amino acids. V was pared by 6 bases and J by 2 bases, with 8 bases of the junction left unmatched. CDR3 sequence (DNA): TGTGCCAGCACCGTTAGCGGGGGAGTTAACACCGGGGAGCTGTTTTTT. Residues: CASTVSGGVNTGELFF.

The gene calls are TRBV11-2 and TRBJ1-2, with D possibly being TRBD1 (6 bases). Looked up from germline, CDR1 is SGHAT and CDR2 is FQNNGV. This CDR3 is 15 amino acids long. V was trimmed by 1 base and J by 8 bases, leaving 17 bases between them. The CDR3 DNA reads TGTGCCAGCAGCTTAGTTTCACAGGGTGTTATCGGCTACACCTTC. This codes for CASSLVSQGVIGYTF.

The V call is TRBV9, the J call TRBJ2-2; 10 bases map to TRBD1. The CDR3 is made up of 15 amino acids. Trimming at V came to 3 bases and at J to 6 bases, leaving 5 bases not matched to a gene. In germline, CDR1 is SGDLS, CDR2 YYNGEE. DNA for the CDR3: TGTGCCAGCAGCGCACGGGACAGGGGACCCGGGGAGCTGTTTTTT. It translates to CASSARDRGPGELFF.

The genes are TRBV7-9 and TRBJ2-1, with 13 bases that match TRBD2. The CDR3 covers 19 residues. CDR1 is SEHNR and CDR2 is FQNEAQ in the germline V gene (reference sequence). Trimming took 5 bases from V and 5 from J; bases not matched to a gene: 15. In DNA, the CDR3 is TGTGCCAGCAGCCCCAAGCCGGGACTAGCGGGAACTGAACACAATGAGCAGTTCTTC. Amino acid sequence: CASSPKPGLAGTEHNEQFF.

The genes are TRBV27 and TRBJ1-5; 10 bases line up with TRBD1. The junction had 5 bases not matched to a gene; V was cut back by 5 bases and J by 7 bases. Germline values: CDR1 MNHEY, CDR2 SMNVEV (reference sequence). The CDR3 consists of 14 residues. The CDR3 sequence is CASSPDRGHQPQHF. The CDR3 bases are TGTGCCAGCAGTCCCGACAGGGGGCACCAGCCCCAGCATTTT.

This rearrangement joins TRBV6-1 to TRBJ1-5; the match to TRBD1 covers 7 bases. After removal of 4 bases from V and 5 bases from J, the junction contained 11 bases not matched to a gene. CDR1 MNHNS and CDR2 SASEGT come from the germline V gene. CDR3 length equals 16 residues. The DNA of the CDR3 is TGTGCCAGCAGTGCTTCCATTACAGGGGATGATCAGCCCCAGCATTTT. It codes for CASSASITGDDQPQHF.

The chain has TRBV27 and TRBJ2-7; 8 nucleotides match TRBD1. CDR1 MNHEY and CDR2 SMNVEV come from the germline V gene (reference sequence). The length of the CDR3 is 13 residues. V lost 6 bases and J lost 4; bases outside the gene matches: 5. The CDR3: CASSIDRGYEQYF. The CDR3, as DNA: TGTGCCAGCAGCATCGACAGGGGTTACGAGCAGTACTTC.

V is TRBV5-1 and J is TRBJ2-2, with TRBD1 matching over 9 bases. Germline CDR1 reads SGHRS; CDR2 reads YFSETQ. The CDR3 sequence is 15 residues long. J lost 4 bases, V lost 4 bases, and 5 bases had no gene match. CDR3 amino acids: CASSPGQGVTGELFF. The CDR3 nucleotides read TGCGCCAGCAGCCCGGGACAGGGTGTCACCGGGGAGCTGTTTTTT.

V is TRBV28 and J is TRBJ1-3; D call uncertain. The ends were cut back, 3 bases at V and 4 bases at J, with 10 bases in the middle. Germline V CDR1 and CDR2: MDHEN, SYDVKM. The CDR3 runs 14 residues. The CDR3 nucleotides are TGTGCCAGCAGTTTGGGCCAGCACGGAAACACCATATATTTT. It is translated as CASSLGQHGNTIYF.

About this clone itself: Additional DNA sequences in this sample encode the identical CDR3. The chain carries TRBV19 and TRBJ2-2; possible D gene TRBD2, 5 bases. V dropped 3 bases and J dropped 5 bases, with 7 bases sitting between them. This CDR3 region has 13 residues. The V gene's germline CDR1 is LNHDA and CDR2 SQIVND (reference sequence). The CDR3 nucleotides are TGTGCCAGTAGTATCCGGGGAACCGGGGAGCTGTTTTTT. Its translation: CASSIRGTGELFF.

J is TRBJ2-1 and V is TRBV29-1; 10 nucleotides align to TRBD2. CDR1 SQVTM and CDR2 ANQGSEA come from the germline V gene. V gave up 2 bases and J gave up 3 bases; unmatched junction bases: 19. This CDR3 contains 20 residues. The CDR3 loop is CSVELASGSVWLDFYNEQFF. The CDR3 bases are TGCAGCGTTGAATTGGCTAGCGGGAGTGTCTGGTTGGATTTCTACAATGAGCAGTTCTTC.

For the CDR3, the DNA is TGTGCCAGCAGCTTAAGGGCGGGGGACAACACAGATACGCAGTATTTT. Its protein product is CASSLRAGDNTDTQYF. J is TRBJ2-3 and V is TRBV7-8, with a tentative D call TRBD2 (7 bases). The length of the CDR3 is 16 residues. CDR1 is SGHVS, CDR2 FQNEAQ, per germline. V was cut by 2 bases and J by 2 bases, with 14 bases left in between.

The chain recombines TRBV6-6 with TRBJ1-1; 7 bases line up with TRBD1. The J segment lost 3 bases and the V segment lost 6 bases, leaving 7 bases of the junction unmatched. The CDR3 covers 14 residues. Germline V gene data show CDR1 as MNHNY and CDR2 as SVGAGI (reference sequence). The CDR3 here is CASSLTGADTEAFF. The CDR3 DNA sequence: TGTGCCAGCAGCTTAACAGGGGCTGACACTGAAGCTTTCTTT.

In DNA, the CDR3 is TGTGCCAGCAGCACAGGACTAGCTGGGGATGAGCAGTTCTTC. Translated, it gives CASSTGLAGDEQFF. The rearrangement links TRBV7-3 to TRBJ2-1; the match to TRBD2 covers 8 bases. V was clipped by 5 bases and J by 8 bases; unmatched bases: 8. The CDR3 totals 14 residues. Germline V gene data show CDR1 as SGHTA and CDR2 as FQGTGA.

The genes are TRBV27 and TRBJ2-1, with 8 bases lining up with TRBD2. Germline CDR1 is MNHEY and CDR2 is SMNVEV (reference sequence). The CDR3 is made up of 15 amino acids. Trimming removed 1 base from V and 5 bases from J; junction bases left unmatched: 4. Written as DNA, the CDR3 is TGTGCCAGCAGTTTATTCCGGGGGGGACACAATGAGCAGTTCTTC. Protein sequence: CASSLFRGGHNEQFF.

The CDR3 region is CASSFFTGRRPEAFF. CDR3 DNA: TGTGCCAGCAGTTTCTTTACGGGCCGGAGGCCTGAAGCTTTCTTT. The rearrangement links TRBV28 to TRBJ1-1, with D unclear. The V end was cut by 3 bases, the J end by 6 bases, with 17 bases between. Germline CDR1 MDHEN, CDR2 SYDVKM. The CDR3 is 15 residues long.

The chain has TRBV5-4 and TRBJ2-5; 9 bases fit TRBD1. CDR1 is SGHNT, CDR2 YYREEE, per germline (reference sequence). This CDR3 is 14 amino acids long. The V segment lost 5 bases and the J segment 5 bases; nucleotides outside the gene matches: 7. The CDR3 DNA sequence: TGTGCCAGCAGTAACAGGGGGCAGACGGAGACCCAGTACTTC. Encoded protein: CASSNRGQTETQYF.

This clone was recorded only once. The V call is TRBV18, the J call TRBJ2-1, with no clear D. The germline V and J ends were trimmed by 6 bases and 6 bases, with 12 bases remaining between them. The germline gives CDR1 KGHSH, CDR2 LQKENI. This CDR3 is built from 13 residues. The DNA for the CDR3 is TGTGCCAGCTCTCTAGGCTTTAGCAATGAGCAGTTCTTC. It yields the protein CASSLGFSNEQFF.

This clone showed up just once. Other DNA sequences from this sample encode an identical CDR3 as well. The chain couples TRBV5-1 to TRBJ2-1; no definite D call. The CDR3 covers 14 residues. The V and J ends lost 0 bases and 1 base respectively, with 5 bases between them. Per germline, CDR1 SGHRS and CDR2 YFSETQ. The CDR3 sequence is CASSLAGSYNEQFF. DNA of the CDR3: TGCGCCAGCAGCTTGGCGGGTTCCTACAATGAGCAGTTCTTC.